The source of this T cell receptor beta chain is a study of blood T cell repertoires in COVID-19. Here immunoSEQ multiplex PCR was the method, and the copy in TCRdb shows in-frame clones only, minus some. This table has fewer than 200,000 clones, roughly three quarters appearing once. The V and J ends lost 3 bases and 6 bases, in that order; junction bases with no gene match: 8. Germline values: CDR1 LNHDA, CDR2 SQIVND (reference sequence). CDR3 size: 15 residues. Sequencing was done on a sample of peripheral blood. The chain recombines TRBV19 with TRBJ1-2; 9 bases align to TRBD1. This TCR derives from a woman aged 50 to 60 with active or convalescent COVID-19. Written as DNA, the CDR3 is TGTGCCAGTAGTATTGACCGGGACAGGGATCATGGCTACACCTTC. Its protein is CASSIDRDRDHGYTF.